This T cell receptor (beta chain) was retrieved from a study of cytomegalovirus exposure and HLA in healthy donors. Findings of the study overall: TCR beta V segments were, for the most part, productive about 87% or about 30% of the time in an earlier analysis.

The CDR3 has 14 residues. Trimming removed 2 bases at V and 4 bases at J, with 11 bases between. Per germline, CDR1 SEHNR and CDR2 FQNEAQ (reference sequence). A note on this clone: Its specificity is unknown.

The PCR used 60 Vbeta and 13 Jbeta primers. Sequenced by immunoSEQ multiplex PCR; TCRdb stores in-frame clones only, minus some. Of about 120,000 clones in the sample, about 80% were seen once. This chain joins TRBV7-9 and TRBJ1-1, with D maybe TRBD1 (6 bases). The source of this sequence is a man in his 60s in good health and CMV-seropositive. Material: PBMCs. The CDR3 DNA is TGTGCCAGCAGCTTAATGGGGGGGCCCACTGAAGCTTTCTTT. Translating it yields CASSLMGGPTEAFF.